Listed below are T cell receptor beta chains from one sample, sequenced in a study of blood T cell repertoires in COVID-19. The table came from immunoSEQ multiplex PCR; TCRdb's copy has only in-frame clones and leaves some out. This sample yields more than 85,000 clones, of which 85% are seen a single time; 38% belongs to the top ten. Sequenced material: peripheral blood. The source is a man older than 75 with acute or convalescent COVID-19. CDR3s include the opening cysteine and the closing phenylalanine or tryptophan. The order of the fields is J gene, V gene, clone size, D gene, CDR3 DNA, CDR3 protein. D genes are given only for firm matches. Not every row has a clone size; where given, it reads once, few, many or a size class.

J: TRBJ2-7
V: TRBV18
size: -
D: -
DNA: TGTGCCAGCTCACCTAACTACGAGCAGTACTTC
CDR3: CASSPNYEQYF

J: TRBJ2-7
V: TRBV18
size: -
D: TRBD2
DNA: TGTGCCAGCTCACCACCGAAGCGGGAGGGCTCCTACGAGCAGTACTTC
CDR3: CASSPPKREGSYEQYF

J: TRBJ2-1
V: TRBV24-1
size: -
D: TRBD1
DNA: TGTGCCACCAGTGGAGCCGGGACAGGGAGTCCCAATGAGCAGTTCTTC
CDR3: CATSGAGTGSPNEQFF

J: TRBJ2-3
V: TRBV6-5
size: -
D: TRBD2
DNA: TGTGCCAGCAGTTCTAGCGGGAGGGGTACAGATACGCAGTATTTT
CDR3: CASSSSGRGTDTQYF

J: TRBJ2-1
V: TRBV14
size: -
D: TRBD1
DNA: TGTGCCAGCAGCCAATTCCTGGGACAGGGGGCCTACAATGAGCAGTTCTTC
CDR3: CASSQFLGQGAYNEQFF

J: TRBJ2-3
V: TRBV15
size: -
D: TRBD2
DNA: TGTGCCACCAGCAGAGATACTAGCGGGAGCACAGATACGCAGTATTTT
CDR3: CATSRDTSGSTDTQYF

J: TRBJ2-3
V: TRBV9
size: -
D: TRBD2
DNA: TGTGCCAGCAGCGTGTACGCTAGCGGGAGTTCAGATACGCAGTATTTT
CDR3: CASSVYASGSSDTQYF

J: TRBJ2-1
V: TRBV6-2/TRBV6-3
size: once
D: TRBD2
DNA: TGTGCCAGCAGTTTACTAGCGGGAGTGATCTATGAGCAGTTCTTC
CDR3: CASSLLAGVIYEQFF

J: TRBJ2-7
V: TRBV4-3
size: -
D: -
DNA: TGCGCCAGCAGCCAAGAGTGGGGAGCGGGACATGAGCAGTACTTC
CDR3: CASSQEWGAGHEQYF

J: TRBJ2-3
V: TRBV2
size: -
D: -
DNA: TGTGCCAGCAGTTGGGCAACGACAGATACGCAGTATTTT
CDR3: CASSWATTDTQYF

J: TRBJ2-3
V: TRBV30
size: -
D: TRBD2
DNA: TGTGCCTGGAGGGAGGGACTAGCGCGGACAGATACGCAGTATTTT
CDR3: CAWREGLARTDTQYF

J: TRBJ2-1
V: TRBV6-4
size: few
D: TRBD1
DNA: TGTGCCAGCAGTGACCTAGGGGGCAAGACCTACAATGAGCAGTTCTTC
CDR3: CASSDLGGKTYNEQFF

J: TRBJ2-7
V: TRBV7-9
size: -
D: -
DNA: TGTGCCAGCAGCTTAGGCCAGTGGCAATCCTACGAGCAGTACTTC
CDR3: CASSLGQWQSYEQYF

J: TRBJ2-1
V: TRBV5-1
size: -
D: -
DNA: TGCGCCAGCAGCTGGTTACTAGGTTTACCACTCTCCTACAATGAGCAGTTCTTC
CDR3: CASSWLLGLPLSYNEQFF

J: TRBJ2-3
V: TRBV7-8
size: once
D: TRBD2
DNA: TGTGCCAGCAGCCCGCATACTAGCGGGGGGCCAGATACGCAGTATTTT
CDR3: CASSPHTSGGPDTQYF

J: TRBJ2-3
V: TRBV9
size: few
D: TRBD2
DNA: TGTGCCAGCAGCGTCGGACTAGCGGGACCAGATACGCAGTATTTT
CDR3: CASSVGLAGPDTQYF

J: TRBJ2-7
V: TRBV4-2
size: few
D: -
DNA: TGTGCCAGCAGCCAAGGAGTGGGGGGTAGCTCCTACGAGCAGTACTTC
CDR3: CASSQGVGGSSYEQYF

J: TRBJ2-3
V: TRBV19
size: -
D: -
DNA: TGTGCCAGTAGAAGAGAGAGTAGCACAGATACGCAGTATTTT
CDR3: CASRRESSTDTQYF

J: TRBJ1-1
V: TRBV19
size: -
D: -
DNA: TGTGCCAGTACCGACAGAAACACTGAAGCTTTCTTT
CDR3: CASTDRNTEAFF

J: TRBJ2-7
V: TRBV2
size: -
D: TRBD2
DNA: TGTGCCAGCAGTGATCTAGCGGGAACCCTTCTTTACGAGCAGTACTTC
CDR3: CASSDLAGTLLYEQYF

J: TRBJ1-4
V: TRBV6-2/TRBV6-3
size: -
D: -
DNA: TGTGCCAGCAGTTACTCGTCCTTTGAAAAACTGTTTTTT
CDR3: CASSYSSFEKLFF

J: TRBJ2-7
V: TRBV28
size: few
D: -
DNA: TGTGCCAGCAGCCCCGACAGCTCCTACGAGCAGTACTTC
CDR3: CASSPDSSYEQYF

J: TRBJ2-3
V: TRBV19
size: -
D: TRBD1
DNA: TGTGCCAGTAGTACCTCGACAGGGCACACAGATACGCAGTATTTT
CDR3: CASSTSTGHTDTQYF

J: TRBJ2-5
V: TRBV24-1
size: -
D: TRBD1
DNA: TGTGCCACCAGTGATTTCCACTCGACAGGGGTGGAGACCCAGTACTTC
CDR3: CATSDFHSTGVETQYF

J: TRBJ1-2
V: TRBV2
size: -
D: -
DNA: TGTGCCAGCAGTGAGGGGACACCGGGAACTAACTATGGCTACACCTTC
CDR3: CASSEGTPGTNYGYTF

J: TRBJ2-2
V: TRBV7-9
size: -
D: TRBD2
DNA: TGTGCCAGCAGCGGCGGGTTCAGGACTAGCGGGAACGTCGGGGAGCTGTTTTTT
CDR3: CASSGGFRTSGNVGELFF

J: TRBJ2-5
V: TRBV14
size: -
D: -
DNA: TGTGCCAGCACCCCCTCGATAGTGAGGGCAGAGACCCAGTACTTC
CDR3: CASTPSIVRAETQYF

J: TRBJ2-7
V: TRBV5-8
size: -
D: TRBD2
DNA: TGTGCCAGCAGCTTGGTAGCCTCTAGCGGGAGAGGGTACGAGCAGTACTTC
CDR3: CASSLVASSGRGYEQYF

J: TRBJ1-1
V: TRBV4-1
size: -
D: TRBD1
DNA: TGCGCCAGCAGCCACCTAGGGACAGCAAACACTGAAGCTTTCTTT
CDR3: CASSHLGTANTEAFF

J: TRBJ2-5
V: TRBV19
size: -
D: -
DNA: TGTGCCAGTAGTCCCGGGGGGCAGGCTGGAGAGACCCAGTACTTC
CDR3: CASSPGGQAGETQYF

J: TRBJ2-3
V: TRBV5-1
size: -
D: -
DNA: TGCGCCAGCAGCTTGGAGTTGAGGGGGACCACTGGCACAGATACGCAGTATTTT
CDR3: CASSLELRGTTGTDTQYF

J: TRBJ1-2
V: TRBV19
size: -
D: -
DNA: TGTGCCAGTAGTATAGCATTCACCTATTCTAACTATGGCTACACCTTC
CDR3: CASSIAFTYSNYGYTF

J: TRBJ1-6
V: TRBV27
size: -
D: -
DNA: TGTGCCAGCAGTTATGGCCTCCCCAGCTCCTATAATTCACCCCTCCACTTT
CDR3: CASSYGLPSSYNSPLHF

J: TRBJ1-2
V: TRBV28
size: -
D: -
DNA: TGTGCCAGCAGTTTACAGGGTCCCTACACCTTC
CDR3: CASSLQGPYTF

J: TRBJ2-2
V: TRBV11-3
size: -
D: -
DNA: TGTGCCAGCAGCTTAGATCCGGTCGGGGAGCTGTTTTTT
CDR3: CASSLDPVGELFF

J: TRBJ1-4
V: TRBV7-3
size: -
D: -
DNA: TGTGCCAGCAGCCCCCAAGGAGCAACTAATGAAAAACTGTTTTTT
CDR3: CASSPQGATNEKLFF

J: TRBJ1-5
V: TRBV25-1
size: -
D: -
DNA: TGTGCCAGCAGTGGAAACGGTTATAGCAATCAGCCCCAGCATTTT
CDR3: CASSGNGYSNQPQHF